Presented here are 27 T cell receptor beta chains from one specimen sequenced in a study of cytomegalovirus exposure and HLA in healthy donors. This table comes from immunoSEQ multiplex PCR, and its TCRdb copy is limited to in-frame clones, with some not included. The sample includes hundreds of thousands of clones, about nine tenths of them seen just once. Sample: PBMCs. These receptors all come from a woman younger than 30 in good health and CMV-seronegative.

The chain combines TRBV5-4 with TRBJ2-1, with a tentative D call TRBD1 (6 bases). V dropped 2 bases and J dropped 5 bases, with 11 bases sitting between them. The CDR3 is 14 amino acids. Germline V gene lookup returns CDR1 SGHNT and CDR2 YYREEE (reference sequence). The CDR3: CASSFRGGDNEQFF. Written as DNA, the CDR3 is TGTGCCAGCAGCTTTAGAGGGGGAGACAATGAGCAGTTCTTC.

V and J are TRBV10-3 and TRBJ2-5; 12 bases fit TRBD2. V shed 7 bases and J 1 base; nucleotides not matched to a gene: 4. CDR1 is ENHRY, CDR2 SYGVKD, per germline. The CDR3 covers 15 residues. The CDR3 nucleotides are TGTGCCATCAAGTCTAGCGGGGGGGCCCAAGAGACCCAGTACTTC. It codes for CAIKSSGGAQETQYF.

This clone was counted ten times or more. The chain carries TRBV28 and TRBJ1-5; possible D gene TRBD1, 5 bases. V was shortened by 4 bases and J by 5 bases, with 21 bases between the two germline ends. The CDR3 runs 17 residues. The germline CDR1 and CDR2 sequences are MDHEN and SYDVKM. The CDR3 coding sequence is TGTGCCAGCAGTTCTTATTATAGGGGTATAGACCATCAGCCCCAGCATTTT. This sequence encodes CASSSYYRGIDHQPQHF.

The rearrangement joins TRBV6-1 to TRBJ1-5; possible D gene TRBD1, 5 bases. Trimming stripped 3 bases from V and 6 bases from J, with 15 bases between. Germline CDR1 is MNHNS and CDR2 is SASEGT. The CDR3 spans 15 residues. CDR3 sequence reads: CASSDWAGQAQPQHF. The CDR3 coding sequence is TGTGCCAGCAGTGACTGGGCAGGGCAGGCTCAGCCCCAGCATTTT.

The V and J genes are TRBV4-1 and TRBJ1-6; D not resolved. Between the trimmed V and J ends, which lost 0 bases and 7 bases, there was a span of 16 bases. The CDR3 is made up of 17 amino acids. Germline CDR1 reads MGHRA; CDR2 reads YSYEKL. CDR3 sequence: CASSQDHGSFRNSPLHF. The CDR3 nucleotides read TGCGCCAGCAGCCAAGATCACGGGAGCTTTAGGAATTCACCCCTCCACTTT.

This chain joins TRBV9 and TRBJ2-1, with a tentative D call TRBD1 (6 bases). The CDR3 length is 16 residues. The ends were cut back, 4 bases at V and 1 base at J, with 15 bases in the middle. Germline V gene data show CDR1 as SGDLS and CDR2 as YYNGEE. The CDR3 sequence: CASSITTGWSYNEQFF. The CDR3 nucleotides are TGTGCCAGCAGCATAACAACAGGGTGGTCCTACAATGAGCAGTTCTTC.

The chain combines TRBV7-7 with TRBJ2-2; 12 bases are shared with TRBD2. The CDR3 is made up of 16 amino acids. V lost 6 bases and J lost 4; bases outside the gene matches: 6. Germline V lookup: CDR1 SSHAT, CDR2 FNYEAQ (reference sequence). CDR3 sequence reads: CASSTPSGRATGELFF. DNA of the CDR3: TGTGCCAGCAGTACCCCTAGCGGGAGGGCCACCGGGGAGCTGTTTTTT.

The chain links TRBV7-2 to TRBJ2-7, with 10 bases matching TRBD1. The germline V gene has CDR1 SGHTA and CDR2 FQGNSA. The CDR3 runs 13 residues. With 0 bases clipped from V and 13 bases from J, the junction kept 6 bases outside the gene matches. Written as DNA, the CDR3 is TGTGCCAGCAGCTTAGCGCGACAGGGGGCGTGTTACTTC. Translation: CASSLARQGACYF. The full variable domain, in which reference TRBV7-2 and TRBJ2-7 provide the parts outside the CDR3, is GAGVSQSPSNKVTEKGKDVELRCDPISGHTALYWYRQSLGQGLEFLIYFQGNSAPDKSGLPSDRFSAERTGGSVSTLTIQRTQQEDSAVYLCASSLARQGACYFGPGTRLTVT.

This sequence joins TRBV30 and TRBJ1-1; D remains unclear. The CDR3 spans 13 residues. The ends were cut back, 0 bases at V and 1 base at J, with 6 bases in the middle. Germline CDR1 is GTSNPN and CDR2 is SVGIG (reference sequence). In DNA form, the CDR3 reads TGTGCCTGGAGTGTAAGCGAGAACACTGAAGCTTTCTTT. Its protein product is CAWSVSENTEAFF.

This clone has only a few counts. The CDR3 protein is CASSQGPGNTEAFF. Written as DNA, the CDR3 is TGTGCCAGCAGCCAAGGTCCGGGGAACACTGAAGCTTTCTTT. The chain carries TRBV4-2 and TRBJ1-1; D gene unclear. Looked up from germline, CDR1 is LGHNA and CDR2 is YNFKEQ. The CDR3 loop spans 14 amino acids. The ends were cut back, 1 base at V and 1 base at J, with 7 bases in the middle.

The chain employs TRBV14 and TRBJ1-2; TRBD1 matches at 8 bases. V lost 0 bases, J lost 5 bases, and 2 bases stayed unmatched. The CDR3 length is 14 residues. The germline V gene encodes CDR1 SGHDN and CDR2 FVKESK. Here the CDR3 DNA reads TGTGCCAGCAGCCAAGATCGACAGGGGTATGGCTACACCTTC. Its translation is CASSQDRQGYGYTF.

V and J are TRBV30 and TRBJ1-1, with a tentative D call TRBD1 (5 bases). Germline-derived CDR1 and CDR2 are GTSNPN and SVGIG (reference sequence). The CDR3 loop spans 15 amino acids. Trimming cost V 3 bases and J 0 bases, with 14 bases left between them. The CDR3 loop reads CAWSVIGVMNTEAFF. The CDR3 nucleotides read TGTGCCTGGAGCGTAATAGGGGTCATGAACACTGAAGCTTTCTTT.

The chain is built from TRBV4-2 and TRBJ1-6; TRBD1 agrees at 8 bases. This CDR3 contains 19 residues. Per the germline V gene, CDR1 is LGHNA and CDR2 is YNFKEQ. V lost 0 bases, J lost 1 base, and 8 bases stayed unmatched. The CDR3 bases are TGTGCCAGCAGCCAAGATGCGTGGGACAGGCTATCCTATAATTCACCCCTCCACTTT. Its protein product is CASSQDAWDRLSYNSPLHF.

The V gene is TRBV25-1, the J gene TRBJ1-1; no clear D. The germline V gene encodes CDR1 MGHDK and CDR2 SYGVNS. V lost 3 bases to trimming and J lost 3 bases, with 17 bases between them. The CDR3 covers 16 residues. The DNA of the CDR3 is TGTGCCAGCAGTGATGGAGGTCGGTTGTTGGACACTGAAGCTTTCTTT. Its protein is CASSDGGRLLDTEAFF.

About this clone: The same CDR3 arises from other DNA sequences in this sample as well. The rearrangement uses TRBV19 and TRBJ1-5; 7 nucleotides align to TRBD1. The CDR3 spans 13 residues. The V segment lost 6 bases and the J segment 5 bases; nucleotides outside the gene matches: 4. Germline-derived CDR1 and CDR2 are LNHDA and SQIVND (reference sequence). The CDR3 region has the DNA TGTGCCAGTAGGGGGCAGGGGGATCAGCCCCAGCATTTT. Translation: CASRGQGDQPQHF.

The J gene is TRBJ1-2, the V gene TRBV2; 7 bases fit TRBD1. V lost 8 bases and J lost 0; bases outside the gene matches: 6. The germline V gene has CDR1 SNHLY and CDR2 FYNNEI. The CDR3 has 14 residues. The CDR3: CASGGTATNYGYTF. CDR3 DNA sequence: TGTGCCAGCGGGGGGACAGCCACTAACTATGGCTACACCTTC.

This clone was seen a handful of times. This chain joins TRBV4-1 and TRBJ1-1; D unclear. Deletions cut 2 bases from V and 1 base from J, with 8 bases between. Germline V gene data show CDR1 as MGHRA and CDR2 as YSYEKL. This CDR3 spans 14 amino acids. CDR3 DNA: TGCGCCAGCAGCCAACCCATTAGGAACACTGAAGCTTTCTTT. This translates into CASSQPIRNTEAFF.

The chain is built from TRBV30 and TRBJ1-1, with a possible D match to TRBD1 (5 bases). The CDR3 covers 14 residues. With 2 bases removed from V and 5 bases from J, the gap between germline ends came to 15 bases. Germline-derived CDR1 and CDR2 are GTSNPN and SVGIG (reference sequence). The CDR3 sequence: CAWSKQGGRTEAFF. The CDR3 DNA sequence: TGTGCCTGGAGTAAGCAGGGAGGGAGGACTGAAGCTTTCTTT. Filled out from reference TRBV30 and TRBJ1-1, the complete variable domain reads SQTIHQWPATLVQPVGSPLSLECTVEGTSNPNLYWYRQAAGRGLQLLFYSVGIGQISSEVPQNLSASRPQDRQFILSSKKLLLSDSGFYLCAWSKQGGRTEAFFGQGTRLTVV.

This clone was detected only a few times. This chain links TRBV4-1 with TRBJ1-1; D remains ambiguous. Trimming left V 1 base short and J 1 base short, with 10 bases between. The CDR3 sequence is 15 residues long. CDR1 is MGHRA, CDR2 YSYEKL, per germline. The CDR3, as DNA: TGCGCCAGCAGCCAAGTTCAGGATGGGAACACTGAAGCTTTCTTT. Its translation is CASSQVQDGNTEAFF.

The chain is built from TRBV9 and TRBJ2-5, with 11 bases lining up with TRBD2. Germline-derived CDR1 and CDR2 are SGDLS and YYNGEE. CDR3 length: 16 amino acids. The trim removed 3 bases at V and 5 bases at J, leaving 9 bases unmatched. This CDR3 reads CASSAETSGIVETQYF. The CDR3 DNA reads TGTGCCAGCAGCGCCGAGACTAGCGGGATAGTTGAGACCCAGTACTTC.

The chain uses TRBV10-2 and TRBJ1-2, with 8 bases matching TRBD1. This CDR3 region has 15 residues. Trimming at V came to 2 bases and at J to 8 bases, leaving 10 bases not matched to a gene. Germline assignment: CDR1 WSHSY and CDR2 SAAADI. This CDR3 reads CASSEHGQGRLGYTF. As DNA, the CDR3 is TGCGCCAGCAGTGAGCATGGACAGGGTCGTTTGGGCTACACCTTC.

The rearrangement uses TRBV6-5 and TRBJ2-1; D not certain. The V and J ends lost 4 bases and 8 bases respectively, with 9 bases between them. The length of the CDR3 is 12 residues. Germline V gene sequence: CDR1 MNHEY, CDR2 SVGAGI. The DNA for the CDR3 is TGTGCCAGCAGTTCTAGTTTTCATGAGCAGTTCTTC. As protein: CASSSSFHEQFF.

The chain recombines TRBV6-6 with TRBJ2-7; 7 bases match TRBD1. CDR3 length equals 15 residues. In germline, CDR1 is MNHNY, CDR2 SVGAGI (reference sequence). Trimming at V came to 6 bases and at J to 4 bases, leaving 12 bases not matched to a gene. The CDR3 here is CASRLSSTGMYEQYF. The CDR3 DNA follows: TGTGCCAGCAGGCTATCTTCGACAGGGATGTACGAGCAGTACTTC.

The chain combines TRBV2 with TRBJ1-5, with a possible D match to TRBD1 (5 bases). Trimming removed 4 bases from V and 10 bases from J, with 14 bases in between. Germline V lookup: CDR1 SNHLY, CDR2 FYNNEI. The CDR3 spans 13 residues. CDR3 in amino acids: CASSGTLRGPQHF. For the CDR3, the DNA is TGTGCCAGCAGTGGGACACTACGCGGCCCCCAGCATTTT.

This rearrangement joins TRBV7-9 to TRBJ2-5; D unclear. The germline gives CDR1 SEHNR, CDR2 FQNEAQ (reference sequence). This CDR3 has 15 amino acids. V was cut by 1 base and J by 1 base, with 10 bases left in between. This CDR3 is CASSLVVGSQETQYF. The DNA for the CDR3 is TGTGCCAGCAGCTTAGTGGTGGGCAGCCAAGAGACCCAGTACTTC.

This clone was recorded at least ten times. This sequence joins TRBV28 and TRBJ2-1, with D maybe TRBD1 (5 bases). The CDR3 loop spans 13 amino acids. Germline V gene lookup returns CDR1 MDHEN and CDR2 SYDVKM. V was pared by 3 bases and J by 6 bases, with 9 bases between. For the CDR3, the DNA is TGTGCCAGCAGTTTTCTCGACAGCAATGAGCAGTTCTTC. As protein: CASSFLDSNEQFF. The full variable domain, in which reference TRBV28 and TRBJ2-1 provide the parts outside the CDR3, is DVKVTQSSRYLVKRTGEKVFLECVQDMDHENMFWYRQDPGLGLRLIYFSYDVKMKEKGDIPEGYSVSREKKERFSLILESASTNQTSMYLCASSFLDSNEQFFGPGTRLTVL.

J is TRBJ2-5 and V is TRBV9; 9 positions match TRBD1. Germline V gene sequence: CDR1 SGDLS, CDR2 YYNGEE. The CDR3 spans 15 residues. Losses at the gene ends were 4 bases for V and 5 bases for J; bases not matched to a gene: 9. The CDR3 region is CASSSGGQGRETQYF. For the CDR3, the DNA is TGTGCCAGCAGCTCAGGGGGACAGGGACGCGAGACCCAGTACTTC.